This TCR beta chain was sequenced during a study of T cell responses to AZD1222 COVID-19 vaccine. General study results and limits: Samples come after the peak T cell response, not at day 14. Within unmutated variant regions lay the reported targets of nearly half of spike-specific TCRs. At baseline, seropositivity was found in only a handful of AZD1222 recipients.

With 6 bases clipped from V and 2 bases from J, the junction kept 3 bases outside the gene matches. The germline CDR1 and CDR2 sequences are GTSNPN and SVGIG (reference sequence). This CDR3 is 12 amino acids long. This clone was recorded only once. Its antigen is unidentified. Generated by immunoSEQ multiplex PCR, the TCRdb table keeps only in-frame clones and is missing some. In the table there are some 130,000 clones, roughly 89% of which are singletons. Sequenced material: peripheral blood, taken on day 0 of AZD1222 vaccination. This chain links TRBV30 with TRBJ1-1; 7 nucleotides match TRBD1. The source is an adult in good health. The CDR3 sequence: CACRDSNTEAFF. The DNA for the CDR3 is TGTGCCTGCCGGGACAGTAACACTGAAGCTTTCTTT.